The 25 T cell receptor beta chains listed next were all sequenced from one sample in a study of blood T cells in healthy people across ages. The use of a sample-barcoded 5' primer and a J-beta primer mix characterized a second PCR of roughly 6 to 11 cycles. TCRdb re-called the 5' RACE reads with MiXCR, one entry per CDR3 protein. The sample includes 800,000 or so distinct CDR3 sequences, less than 60% of them seen just once. The sequencing input was blood. The source of these receptors is a man older than 75 in good health.

In the case of this clonotype: A clone one base away is much larger, so this may be a read error. V and J are TRBV29-1 and TRBJ2-5, with no clear D. Germline V gene lookup returns CDR1 SQVTM and CDR2 ANQGSEA. CDR3 length equals 11 residues. The CDR3 DNA sequence: TGCAGCGTTGCCAACCAAGAGGCCCAGTACTTC. It codes for CSVANQEAQYF.

The table lists this clonotype with many counts. At one end, the junction sequence differs from germline, possibly due to a read error. This sequence joins TRBV7-2 and TRBJ2-1; no clear D. The CDR3 is 11 residues long. Per the germline V gene, CDR1 is SGHTA and CDR2 is FQGNSA. The CDR3 bases are TGCGCCAGCAGCTTGATGAATGAGCAGTTCTTC. Translating it yields CASSLMNEQFF. Combining the CDR3 with reference TRBV7-2 and TRBJ2-1 gives the whole variable domain GAGVSQSPSNKVTEKGKDVELRCDPISGHTALYWYRQSLGQGLEFLIYFQGNSAPDKSGLPSDRFSAERTGGSVSTLTIQRTQQEDSAVYLCASSLMNEQFFGPGTRLTVL.

V gene TRBV3-1 combines with J gene TRBJ2-3; TRBD1 might be the D (6 bases). CDR3 size: 15 residues. Germline V gives CDR1 LGHDT, CDR2 YNNKEL (reference sequence). V lost 2 bases and J 5 bases, leaving 14 bases between the germline ends. CDR3 sequence: CASSQRSGAKDTQYF. The CDR3 nucleotides read TGTGCCAGCAGCCAAAGATCAGGGGCGAAAGATACGCAGTATTTT.

The chain has TRBV11-2 and TRBJ2-5, with 8 positions matching TRBD1. The germline gives CDR1 SGHAT, CDR2 FQNNGV. The CDR3 has 15 residues. Trimming cost V 5 bases and J 5 bases; bases outside gene matches: 10. CDR3 residues: CASSPRTGNGETQYF. The CDR3 nucleotides read TGTGCCAGCAGCCCACGGACAGGGAATGGGGAGACCCAGTACTTC.

The chain recombines TRBV20-1 with TRBJ2-1, with D unclear. The CDR3 contains 13 residues. Germline loops: CDR1 DFQATT, CDR2 SNEGSKA (reference sequence). V shed 3 bases and J shed 2 bases, with 8 bases lying between them. CDR3 amino acids: CSASFPPYNEQFF. The CDR3 DNA reads as TGCAGTGCTAGTTTCCCACCCTACAATGAGCAGTTCTTC.

The chain carries TRBV7-8 and TRBJ1-2; 7 bases match TRBD1. The V and J ends lost 5 bases and 7 bases, in that order; junction bases with no gene match: 7. Looked up from germline, CDR1 is SGHVS and CDR2 is FQNEAQ. CDR3 length: 13 residues. The CDR3 reads CASSPLRQGGYTF. CDR3 nucleotides: TGTGCCAGCAGCCCCCTGAGACAGGGTGGCTACACCTTC.

The gene calls are TRBV5-6 and TRBJ2-5; 8 bases agree with TRBD1. The CDR3 length is 15 residues. Trimming took 2 bases from V and 4 from J; bases not matched to a gene: 7. Germline V gene lookup returns CDR1 SGHDT and CDR2 YYEEEE. CDR3 DNA sequence: TGTGCCAGCAGCTTCTCGGCAGGGGGCCTAGAGACCCAGTACTTC. This codes for CASSFSAGGLETQYF.

A note on this clonotype: Germline and junction disagree at one end, which may indicate a read error. The rearrangement links TRBV5-6 to TRBJ2-7; a possible D gene is TRBD2 (6 bases). This CDR3 region has 12 residues. The germline V gene encodes CDR1 SGHDT and CDR2 YYEEEE. CDR3 DNA sequence: TGTACCAGCAGCTTTCGGGGGTACGAGCAGTACTTC. Translating it yields CTSSFRGYEQYF.

In this sample, this clonotype turned up a few times. V gene TRBV2 combines with J gene TRBJ2-2; D ambiguous. The V gene's germline CDR1 is SNHLY and CDR2 FYNNEI. V was trimmed by 3 bases and J by 6 bases, leaving 5 bases between them. The CDR3 runs to 12 residues. Here the CDR3 DNA reads TGTGCCAGCAGTGAGGCTTCCGGGGAGCTGTTTTTT. Its translation: CASSEASGELFF.

This clonotype was seen many times. The V gene is TRBV7-2, the J gene TRBJ2-7; tentative D call: TRBD2 (5 bases). From germline, CDR1 is SGHTA and CDR2 FQGNSA. The CDR3 covers 14 residues. Between the trimmed V and J ends, which lost 4 bases and 7 bases, there was a span of 17 bases. The chain's CDR3 is CASSSGLTPREQYF. The CDR3 DNA sequence: TGTGCCAGCAGCTCTGGACTTACACCTAGGGAGCAGTACTTC.

This chain connects TRBV7-2 to TRBJ2-7; D is uncertain. CDR1 is SGHTA and CDR2 is FQGNSA in the germline V gene. The CDR3 extends over 14 amino acids. Trimming removed 5 bases at V and 6 bases at J, with 17 bases between. The CDR3 DNA reads TGTGCCAGCAGCCCGTCGCCTAATGTAGGCGAGCAGTACTTC. It encodes CASSPSPNVGEQYF.

The chain couples TRBV6-2 or TRBV6-3 to TRBJ1-1; D call uncertain. Deletions cut 0 bases from V and 7 bases from J, with 9 bases between. Germline values: CDR1 MNHEY, CDR2 SVGEGT. This CDR3 comprises 13 residues. CDR3 nucleotides: TGTGCCAGCAGTTACTCAGGGTACAATGAAGCTTTCTTT. It is translated as CASSYSGYNEAFF.

The chain recombines TRBV11-2 with TRBJ1-2; D not certain. Germline V gene data show CDR1 as SGHAT and CDR2 as FQNNGV. The CDR3 consists of 13 residues. The V and J ends lost 1 base and 4 bases respectively, with 7 bases between them. The CDR3 here is CASSLGWGYGYTF. The CDR3 region has the DNA TGTGCCAGCAGCTTAGGGTGGGGCTATGGCTACACCTTC. Looking up the rest from reference TRBV11-2 and TRBJ1-2 gives the full variable domain: EAGVAQSPRYKIIEKRQSVAFWCNPISGHATLYWYQQILGQGPKLLIQFQNNGVVDDSQLPKDRFSAERLKGVDSTLKIQPAKLEDSAVYLCASSLGWGYGYTFGSGTRLTVV.

This chain uses TRBV29-1 with TRBJ2-7; 8 bases are shared with TRBD1. Germline V gene data show CDR1 as SQVTM and CDR2 as ANQGSEA. Trimming at V came to 5 bases and at J to 4 bases, leaving 7 bases not matched to a gene. The CDR3 has 13 amino acids. CDR3 region: CSVTGQGWYEQYF. The CDR3 nucleotides read TGCAGCGTTACCGGACAGGGTTGGTACGAGCAGTACTTC.

Only a few counts were recorded for this clonotype. V and J are TRBV28 and TRBJ2-1; TRBD2 agrees at 13 bases. With 6 bases clipped from V and 15 bases from J, the junction kept 11 bases outside the gene matches. Germline loops: CDR1 MDHEN, CDR2 SYDVKM. The CDR3 spans 14 residues. The CDR3 nucleotides are TGTGCCAGCAGCAGTCCCGGGACTAGCGGGACGAGGTTCTTC. Its protein product is CASSSPGTSGTRFF. Full variable domain (remainder filled in from reference TRBV28 and TRBJ2-1): DVKVTQSSRYLVKRTGEKVFLECVQDMDHENMFWYRQDPGLGLRLIYFSYDVKMKEKGDIPEGYSVSREKKERFSLILESASTNQTSMYLCASSSPGTSGTRFFGPGTRLTVL.

This clonotype appeared many times. V gene TRBV2 combines with J gene TRBJ2-3, with D possibly TRBD1 on 5 matching bases. CDR3 length equals 13 residues. CDR1 is SNHLY, CDR2 FYNNEI, per germline. V lost 4 bases and J lost 5, with 10 bases in between. DNA of the CDR3: TGTGCCAGCAGTGGAACAGGACGAGATACGCAGTATTTT. The encoded protein is CASSGTGRDTQYF.

V usage is TRBV6-2 or TRBV6-3 and J usage is TRBJ2-1, with 7 bases aligning to TRBD2. Per the germline V gene, CDR1 is MNHEY and CDR2 is SVGEGT. The CDR3 extends over 11 amino acids. V was pared by 5 bases and J by 10 bases, with 2 bases of the junction left unmatched. CDR3 in amino acids: CASSHGGEQFF. CDR3 nucleotides: TGTGCCAGCAGTCACGGGGGGGAGCAGTTCTTC.

The gene calls are TRBV7-2 and TRBJ2-2; a weak D match, TRBD2 (5 bases). CDR3 length: 16 amino acids. CDR1 is SGHTA and CDR2 is FQGNSA in the germline V gene. V was trimmed by 8 bases and J by 6 bases, leaving 22 bases between them. CDR3 sequence (DNA): TGTGCCAGCGGTTACGCGGTCGGGGTTAATCCCGGGGAGCTGTTTTTT. The encoded protein is CASGYAVGVNPGELFF.

This clonotype was counted only a few times. CDR3 bases: TGCGCCAGCAGCCAGGGGGACAGGGACACTGAAGCTTTCTTT. It encodes CASSQGDRDTEAFF. This chain links TRBV4-3 with TRBJ1-1; 9 bases are shared with TRBD1. With 3 bases clipped from V and 3 bases from J, the junction kept 2 bases outside the gene matches. The CDR3 is 14 residues long. Germline V gives CDR1 LGHNA, CDR2 YSLEER.

The chain carries TRBV2 and TRBJ2-7, with D perhaps matching TRBD1 (5 bases). V was cut by 11 bases and J by 3 bases, with 14 bases left in between. The CDR3 extends over 12 amino acids. Germline V gene lookup returns CDR1 SNHLY and CDR2 FYNNEI. The CDR3 DNA sequence: TGTGCCGGCCAGGGTTTAAACTACGAGCAGTACTTC. Protein: CAGQGLNYEQYF.

The J gene is TRBJ1-6, the V gene TRBV18; the D gene is possibly TRBD1 (5 bases). Deletions cut 2 bases from V and 3 bases from J, with 20 bases between. Germline values: CDR1 KGHSH, CDR2 LQKENI. This CDR3 has 19 residues. CDR3 bases: TGTGCCAGCTCACCAATTCCGATCGTCCTGACAGACTATAATTCACCCCTCCACTTT. This codes for CASSPIPIVLTDYNSPLHF.

This chain links TRBV2 with TRBJ2-1, with D maybe TRBD1 (5 bases). The CDR3 length is 12 residues. V was pared by 7 bases and J by 8 bases, with 12 bases between. Germline V gene lookup returns CDR1 SNHLY and CDR2 FYNNEI. The CDR3 DNA reads TGTGCCAGCAAAGGTCAGGGTTATGAGCAGTTCTTC. This codes for CASKGQGYEQFF.

This clonotype has just one count. The chain carries TRBV12-3 or TRBV12-4 and TRBJ1-2; D not certain. Trimming cost V 2 bases and J 7 bases, with 11 bases left between them. The CDR3 is 13 residues long. The CDR3 is CASSLIGVSGYTF. DNA for the CDR3: TGTGCCAGCAGTTTAATTGGGGTTTCTGGCTACACCTTC.

Points on this clonotype: This may be a read error, as it is one base from a much larger clone. The chain is built from TRBV5-1 and TRBJ2-5; tentative D call: TRBD1 (5 bases). Trimming took 4 bases from V and 5 from J, leaving 15 bases between them. CDR3 length: 14 residues. CDR1 is SGHRS and CDR2 is YFSETQ in the germline V gene. The CDR3 DNA reads TGCGCCAGCAGCCATGACAGCACTATGGAGACCCAGTACTTC. Its protein is CASSHDSTMETQYF. The entire variable domain, with the rest obtained from reference TRBV5-1 and TRBJ2-5, is as follows: KAGVTQTPRYLIKTRGQQVTLSCSPISGHRSVSWYQQTPGQGLQFLFEYFSETQRNKGNFPGRFSGRQFSNSRSEMNVSTLELGDSALYLCASSHDSTMETQYFGPGTRLLVL.

This clonotype came up a few times. The rearrangement uses TRBV6-5 and TRBJ2-7, with TRBD2 identical over 14 bases. With 5 bases clipped from V and 9 bases from J, the junction kept 6 bases outside the gene matches. Germline CDR1 MNHEY, CDR2 SVGAGI. The CDR3 covers 14 residues. Here the CDR3 reads CASSPGTSGSGQYF. In DNA, the CDR3 is TGTGCCAGCAGTCCCGGGACTAGCGGGAGTGGGCAGTACTTC.